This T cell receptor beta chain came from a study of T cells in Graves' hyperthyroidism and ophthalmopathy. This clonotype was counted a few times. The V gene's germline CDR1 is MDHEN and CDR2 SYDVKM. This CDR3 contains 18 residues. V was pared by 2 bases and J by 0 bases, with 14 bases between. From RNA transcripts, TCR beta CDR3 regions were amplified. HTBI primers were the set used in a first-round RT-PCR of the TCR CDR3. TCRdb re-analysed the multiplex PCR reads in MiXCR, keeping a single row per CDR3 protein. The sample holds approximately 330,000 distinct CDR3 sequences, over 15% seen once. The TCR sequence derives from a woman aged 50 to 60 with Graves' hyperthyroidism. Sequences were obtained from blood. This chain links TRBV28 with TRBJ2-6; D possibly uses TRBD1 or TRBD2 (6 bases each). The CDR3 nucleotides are TGTGCCAGCAGTTTACCGTCCAGGGGAGGCTCTGGGGCCAACGTCCTGACTTTC. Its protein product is CASSLPSRGGSGANVLTF.